This TCR beta chain derives from a study of early T cells in non-severe SARS-CoV-2 infection. The wider study: Unsorted whole-blood RNA was sequenced in bulk, leaving chains unpaired.

The CDR3 length is 15 residues. J gave up 6 bases and V 2 bases, and 8 bases lay outside the gene matches. Per the germline V gene, CDR1 is SGHRS and CDR2 is YFSETQ. Separate cDNA molecules each had unique molecular identifiers attached to them. TCRdb called the 5' RACE reads again in MiXCR, with one record for every CDR3 protein. The repertoire holds 80,000 to 100,000 distinct CDR3 sequences, with around 15% as singletons. Sequenced sample: whole blood. This rearrangement joins TRBV5-1 to TRBJ2-1; 7 bases are a match to TRBD2. The TCR comes from an adult who was a healthcare worker with PCR-confirmed SARS-CoV-2 infection or an uninfected control (not recorded which). The CDR3 DNA is TGCGCCAGCAGCTTCGACGGGACTACCTTCAATGAGCAGTTCTTC. Its translation: CASSFDGTTFNEQFF.